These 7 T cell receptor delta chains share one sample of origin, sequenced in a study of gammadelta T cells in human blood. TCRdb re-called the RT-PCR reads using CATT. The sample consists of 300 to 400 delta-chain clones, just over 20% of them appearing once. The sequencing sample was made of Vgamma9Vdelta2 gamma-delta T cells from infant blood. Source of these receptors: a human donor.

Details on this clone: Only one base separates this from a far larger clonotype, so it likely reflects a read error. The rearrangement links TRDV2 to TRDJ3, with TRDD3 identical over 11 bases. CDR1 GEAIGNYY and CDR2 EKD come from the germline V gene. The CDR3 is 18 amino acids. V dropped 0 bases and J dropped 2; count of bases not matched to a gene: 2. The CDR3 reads CACDTALGDTWDTRQMFF. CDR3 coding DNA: TGTGCCTGTGACACCGCACTGGGGGATACCTGGGACACCCGACAGATGTTTTTC.

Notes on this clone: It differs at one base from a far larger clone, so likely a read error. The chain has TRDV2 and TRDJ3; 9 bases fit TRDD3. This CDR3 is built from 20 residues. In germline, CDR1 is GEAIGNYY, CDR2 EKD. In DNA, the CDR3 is TGTGCCTGTGACACCGTACTGGGGGACCTTAGCTCCTGGGACACCCGACGGATGTTTTTC. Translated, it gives CACDTVLGDLSSWDTRRMFF.

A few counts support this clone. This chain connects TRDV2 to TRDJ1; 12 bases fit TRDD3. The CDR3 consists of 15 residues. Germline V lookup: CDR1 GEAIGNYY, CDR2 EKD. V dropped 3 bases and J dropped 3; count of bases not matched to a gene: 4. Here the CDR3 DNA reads TGTGCCTGTGACGTACTGGGGGATACCCCCGATAAACTCATCTTT. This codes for CACDVLGDTPDKLIF.

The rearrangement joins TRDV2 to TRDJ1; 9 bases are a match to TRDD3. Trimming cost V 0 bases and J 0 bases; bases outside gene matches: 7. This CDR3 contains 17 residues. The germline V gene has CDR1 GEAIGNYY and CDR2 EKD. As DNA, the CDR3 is TGTGCCTGTGACACCGGGGGATACTCCTGGGACACCGATAAACTCATCTTT. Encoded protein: CACDTGGYSWDTDKLIF.

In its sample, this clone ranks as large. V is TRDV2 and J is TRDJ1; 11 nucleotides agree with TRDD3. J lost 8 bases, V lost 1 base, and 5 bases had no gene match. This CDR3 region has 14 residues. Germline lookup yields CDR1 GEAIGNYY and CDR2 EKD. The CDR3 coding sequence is TGTGCCTGTGACACTCTACTGGGGGATAACAAACTCATCTTT. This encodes CACDTLLGDNKLIF.

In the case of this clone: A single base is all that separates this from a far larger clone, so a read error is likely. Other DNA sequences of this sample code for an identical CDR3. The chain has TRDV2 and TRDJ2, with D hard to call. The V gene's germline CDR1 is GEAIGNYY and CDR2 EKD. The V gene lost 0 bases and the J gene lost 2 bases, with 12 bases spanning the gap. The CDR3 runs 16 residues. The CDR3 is CACDTRGRALTAQLFF. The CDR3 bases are TGTGCCTGTGACACCCGGGGCCGCGCATTGACAGCACAACTCTTCTTT.

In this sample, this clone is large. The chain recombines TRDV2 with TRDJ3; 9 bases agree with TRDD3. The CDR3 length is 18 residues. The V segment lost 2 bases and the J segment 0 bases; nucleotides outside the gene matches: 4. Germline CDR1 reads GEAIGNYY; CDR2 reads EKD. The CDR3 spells CACDILGESSWDTRQMFF. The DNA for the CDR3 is TGTGCCTGTGACATACTGGGGGAGAGCTCCTGGGACACCCGACAGATGTTTTTC.